The next 11 T cell receptor beta chains were all read from a single sample in a study of T cell responses to AZD1222 COVID-19 vaccine. Clones were sequenced by immunoSEQ multiplex PCR, and TCRdb holds only the in-frame ones, with some missing. There are about 100,000 clones in the sample; 70% to 90% occur only once, and 2% to 2.5% lies in the top ten. The sequences come from peripheral blood, collected 28 days after the second AZD1222 dose. These receptors were collected from an adult who received the AZD1222 COVID-19 vaccine.

The chain carries TRBV28 and TRBJ2-1; 14 nucleotides line up with TRBD2. The CDR3 loop spans 15 amino acids. The germline gives CDR1 MDHEN, CDR2 SYDVKM. Germline trimming cut 2 bases from V and 7 bases from J; bases unmatched to any gene: 1. The CDR3 loop reads CASSLGTSGSNEQFF. CDR3 bases: TGTGCCAGCAGTTTAGGGACTAGCGGGAGTAATGAGCAGTTCTTC.

This clone is termed medium-sized. This chain connects TRBV6-4 to TRBJ2-1; 11 positions match TRBD2. V gave up 6 bases and J gave up 6 bases; unmatched junction bases: 7. Per the germline V gene, CDR1 is MRHNA and CDR2 is SNTAGT. This CDR3 is built from 15 residues. CDR3 sequence (DNA): TGTGCCAGCAGAGAACTAGCGGGAGCTGCCAATGAGCAGTTCTTC. Translating gives CASRELAGAANEQFF.

This rearrangement joins TRBV28 to TRBJ1-5, with unresolved D. Trimming removed 3 bases from V and 0 bases from J, with 3 bases in between. Germline assignment: CDR1 MDHEN and CDR2 SYDVKM. This CDR3 region has 13 residues. CDR3 coding DNA: TGTGCCAGCAGTTTTCTTAGCAATCAGCCCCAGCATTTT. Its protein is CASSFLSNQPQHF.

The chain links TRBV2 to TRBJ2-1; TRBD2 aligns across 11 bases. Germline V gene sequence: CDR1 SNHLY, CDR2 FYNNEI. Losses at the gene ends were 6 bases for V and 7 bases for J; bases not matched to a gene: 8. The CDR3 totals 15 residues. The CDR3 is CASRKLAGVRNEQFF. The CDR3 DNA sequence: TGTGCCAGCAGAAAACTAGCGGGAGTGCGGAATGAGCAGTTCTTC.

This clone was seen a few times. The chain links TRBV2 to TRBJ1-1; D is perhaps TRBD1 (6 bases). This CDR3 has 15 amino acids. Germline assignment: CDR1 SNHLY and CDR2 FYNNEI. V lost 4 bases and J lost 0, with 12 bases in between. The CDR3 DNA follows: TGTGCCAGCAGTGTAGAAAGGGGGTTGAACACTGAAGCTTTCTTT. Residues: CASSVERGLNTEAFF.

The rearrangement joins TRBV5-1 to TRBJ2-7, with 11 positions matching TRBD2. The CDR3 has 14 residues. With 2 bases clipped from V and 4 bases from J, the junction kept 2 bases outside the gene matches. In germline, CDR1 is SGHRS, CDR2 YFSETQ. This chain's CDR3 is CASSLGTSGYEQYF. Written as DNA, the CDR3 is TGCGCCAGCAGCTTAGGGACTAGCGGTTACGAGCAGTACTTC. Together with reference TRBV5-1 and TRBJ2-7, the CDR3 gives the full variable domain: KAGVTQTPRYLIKTRGQQVTLSCSPISGHRSVSWYQQTPGQGLQFLFEYFSETQRNKGNFPGRFSGRQFSNSRSEMNVSTLELGDSALYLCASSLGTSGYEQYFGPGTRLTVT.

The chain couples TRBV19 to TRBJ1-1; D is ambiguous. There are 15 residues in the CDR3. The germline gives CDR1 LNHDA, CDR2 SQIVND (reference sequence). Deletions cut 2 bases from V and 1 base from J, with 11 bases between. CDR3 DNA sequence: TGTGCCAGTAGTATAAGTCCTAGACAGAACACTGAAGCTTTCTTT. Residues: CASSISPRQNTEAFF.

As regards this clone: The junction does not match germline at one end; this may be a read error. The rearrangement links TRBV10-3 to TRBJ1-5, with unresolved D. The germline gives CDR1 ENHRY, CDR2 SYGVKD. The CDR3 covers 16 residues. CDR3 residues: CAIGESGRAGNQPQHF. The CDR3 DNA reads TGTGCCATCGGTGAGTCGGGTAGGGCAGGCAATCAGCCCCAGCATTTT.

V gene TRBV2 combines with J gene TRBJ2-1; D possibly corresponds to TRBD2 (7 bases). Germline CDR1 reads SNHLY; CDR2 reads FYNNEI. The V end was cut by 6 bases, the J end by 5 bases, with 11 bases between. CDR3 length equals 13 residues. CDR3 sequence: CASSWEGDNEQFF. CDR3 DNA: TGTGCCAGCAGCTGGGAGGGGGACAATGAGCAGTTCTTC.

The chain joins TRBV5-1 to TRBJ2-7; D is possibly TRBD1 (8 bases). Trimming removed 4 bases from V and 6 bases from J, with 20 bases in between. This CDR3 has 15 residues. The germline gives CDR1 SGHRS, CDR2 YFSETQ. The CDR3 DNA sequence: TGCGCCAGCAGCCCGGTACAGGGGGACTATGCCGAGCAGTACTTC. Protein: CASSPVQGDYAEQYF.

This chain connects TRBV19 to TRBJ1-2; D possibly corresponds to TRBD1 (5 bases). Germline V gives CDR1 LNHDA, CDR2 SQIVND (reference sequence). The CDR3 runs to 12 residues. Trimming shortened V by 8 bases and J by 4 bases, and 11 bases separated the two germline ends. The CDR3 nucleotides read TGTGCCAGTTCGGAGGGACTCTATGGCTACACCTTC. Translating gives CASSEGLYGYTF.